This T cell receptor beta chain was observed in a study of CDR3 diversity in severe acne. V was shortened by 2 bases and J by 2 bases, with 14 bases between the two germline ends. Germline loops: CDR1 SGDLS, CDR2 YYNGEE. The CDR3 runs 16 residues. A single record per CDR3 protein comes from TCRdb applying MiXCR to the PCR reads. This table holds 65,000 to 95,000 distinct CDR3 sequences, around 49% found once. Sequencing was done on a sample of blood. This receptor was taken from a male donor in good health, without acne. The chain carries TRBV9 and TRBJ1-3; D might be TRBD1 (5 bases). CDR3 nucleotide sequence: TGTGCCAGCAGCGTTCACGGGGCCCCCGCTGGAAACACCATATATTTT. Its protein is CASSVHGAPAGNTIYF. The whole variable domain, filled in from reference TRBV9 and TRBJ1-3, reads DSGVTQTPKHLITATGQRVTLRCSPRSGDLSVYWYQQSLDQGLQFLIQYYNGEERAKGNILERFSAQQFPDLHSELNLSSLELGDSALYFCASSVHGAPAGNTIYFGEGSWLTVV.